The rows below give T cell receptor beta chains drawn from one sample of a study of T cells in Graves' hyperthyroidism and ophthalmopathy. TCRdb analysed the multiplex PCR reads with MiXCR anew, one entry per CDR3 protein. Of some 500,000 distinct CDR3 sequences listed, around an eighth were seen once; the top ten hold 15% to 20%. The material sequenced was blood. These receptors were taken from a woman in her late teens or twenties with Graves' hyperthyroidism. Both conserved end residues are part of each CDR3. The D gene is left open where the match is weak. Clone size is not always given. Where it is, it says once, few, many or a class for expanded clones.

clone_size	v_call	j_call	d_call	cdr3_nt	cdr3_aa
many	TRBV15	TRBJ2-5	NA	TGTGCCACCAGAGACGGGGGGCTAGAGACCCAGTACTTC	CATRDGGLETQYF
many	TRBV11-2	TRBJ2-1	TRBD1	TGTGCCAGCAGCCTTTTGGGTACAGGGGGGCAGTTCTTC	CASSLLGTGGQFF
many	TRBV19	TRBJ2-2	NA	TGTGCCAGTAGCATCCCGGGACGATGGAGAACCGGGGAGCTGTTTTTT	CASSIPGRWRTGELFF
NA	TRBV30	TRBJ2-1	NA	TGTGCCTGGAGGGGATCCTACAATGAGCAGTTCTTC	CAWRGSYNEQFF
many	TRBV7-8	TRBJ2-2	TRBD2	TGTGCCAGCAGCCCCCCGGGACTACTGAACACCGGGGAGCTGTTTTTT	CASSPPGLLNTGELFF
many	TRBV12-3/TRBV12-4	TRBJ1-5	NA	TGTGCCAGCAGTCCCCGGTCGGGGTATCAGCCCCAGCATTTT	CASSPRSGYQPQHF
NA	TRBV4-1	TRBJ2-1	NA	TGCGCCAGCAGCCAGGAGACCGGGAGCAGGGATGAGCAGTTCTTC	CASSQETGSRDEQFF
many	TRBV19	TRBJ1-1	NA	TGTGCCACCCAAGTCGGGTCTTACTCTGAAGCTTTCTTT	CATQVGSYSEAFF
many	TRBV11-3	TRBJ2-1	NA	TGTGCCAGCAGCCGAACGATCGGGACTGGTGTGCAGTTCTTC	CASSRTIGTGVQFF
many	TRBV12-3/TRBV12-4	TRBJ1-1	NA	TGTGCCAGCAGTTTAAGGGGTGCAGGACGCACTGAAGCTTTCTTT	CASSLRGAGRTEAFF
many	TRBV10-1	TRBJ2-7	NA	TGCGCCAGCAGTGAGGTCCCCACCGGTGCGCAGTACTTC	CASSEVPTGAQYF
many	TRBV20-1	TRBJ2-3	TRBD2	TGCAGTGCTAGGACTAGCGGGAGCGGCACAGATACGCAGTATTTT	CSARTSGSGTDTQYF
many	TRBV12-3/TRBV12-4	TRBJ1-1	NA	TGTGCCAGCAGACCAAAGGGCAACATGAACACTGAAGCTTTCTTT	CASRPKGNMNTEAFF
many	TRBV7-8	TRBJ1-1	NA	TGTGCCAGCAGCTTTGAAGGGGTGAACACTGAAGCTTTCTTT	CASSFEGVNTEAFF
many	TRBV19	TRBJ2-7	TRBD2	TGTGCCAGTAGTCCTGGACTAGCGGGAGGGCCTAGAGAGCAGTACTTC	CASSPGLAGGPREQYF
many	TRBV7-8	TRBJ2-1	TRBD2	TGTGCCAGCAGCTTAGGGGCGGGAGCCGGTCAATATGAGCAGTTCTTC	CASSLGAGAGQYEQFF
many	TRBV3-1	TRBJ2-1	TRBD2	TGTGCCAGCAGCCAAGGTAGCGGGAGGGCCTATGAGCAGTTCTTC	CASSQGSGRAYEQFF
few	TRBV20-1	TRBJ1-2	TRBD1	TGCAGTGCCGGGACAGGGAACGCTAACTATGGCTACACCTTC	CSAGTGNANYGYTF
few	TRBV9	TRBJ2-2	TRBD1	TGTGCCGGCAGCCAGGGGGTCCAGCGGAGCGAGCCCGGGGAGCTGTTTTTT	CAGSQGVQRSEPGELFF
many	TRBV11-2	TRBJ1-1	NA	TGTGCCAGCAGTATACAGGGTCACACTGAAGCTTTCTTT	CASSIQGHTEAFF
many	TRBV11-3	TRBJ1-1	NA	TGTGCCAGCAGCTTAGAAGCAGGGACTGAAGCTTTCTTT	CASSLEAGTEAFF
NA	TRBV24-1	TRBJ2-1	TRBD2	TGTGCCACCAGTGATTTTGGGGGAGGGGAGCATGAGCAGTTCTTC	CATSDFGGGEHEQFF
many	TRBV20-1	TRBJ2-3	TRBD1	TGCAGTGCTAGAGATTGGGGACAGGGGTTTGCAGATACGCAGTATTTT	CSARDWGQGFADTQYF
NA	TRBV5-4	TRBJ2-3	TRBD2	TGTGCCAGCAGCTTGGCTACTAGCGGGATTACAGATACGCAGTATTTT	CASSLATSGITDTQYF
many	TRBV30	TRBJ1-1	NA	TGTGCCTGGAGTGTTGACTCTGTCACGGCTTTCTTT	CAWSVDSVTAFF
many	TRBV5-1	TRBJ2-1	NA	TGCGCCAGCAGCTTGGCCGACGCGGGAATGAACAATGAGCAGTTCTTC	CASSLADAGMNNEQFF
NA	TRBV5-1	TRBJ2-1	NA	TGCGCCAGCAGCTTTCGTCCTGTCAATGAGCAGTTCTTC	CASSFRPVNEQFF
many	TRBV11-3	TRBJ2-2	NA	TGTGCCAGCAGCTTAGATATCCCCGGGGAACTGTTTTTT	CASSLDIPGELFF
NA	TRBV30	TRBJ2-7	TRBD1	TGTGCCTGGAGCGAGACAGGGGATGACGAGCAGTACTTC	CAWSETGDDEQYF
many	TRBV12-3/TRBV12-4	TRBJ1-2	NA	TGTGCCAGCAGTCAAGGACAGACCGTGTATGGCTACACCTTC	CASSQGQTVYGYTF
NA	TRBV11-2	TRBJ1-2	TRBD1	TGTGCCAGCAGCTTAGGAAGGGGGCTGGAGAGCTACACCTTC	CASSLGRGLESYTF
many	TRBV27	TRBJ2-1	NA	TGTGCCAGCAGTTTATCCCTGAGGGGGGGCAATGAGCAGTTCTTC	CASSLSLRGGNEQFF
few	TRBV6-2/TRBV6-3	TRBJ2-2	TRBD2	TGTGCCAGCAGTCTGGGACTAGCGGGAGGGCTTAGCACCGGGGAGCTGTTTTTT	CASSLGLAGGLSTGELFF
many	TRBV28	TRBJ2-5	NA	TGTGCCAGCAGTTCGATCACGCAAGAGACCCAGTACTTC	CASSSITQETQYF
many	TRBV12-3/TRBV12-4	TRBJ1-1	TRBD1	TGTGCCAGCAGTCCCGGGACAGGGGGCGTAGCGGACACTGAAGCTTTCTTT	CASSPGTGGVADTEAFF
many	TRBV20-1	TRBJ2-5	NA	TGCAGTGCTAGAGGCGGCGGAGAGACCCAGTACTTC	CSARGGGETQYF
few	TRBV4-2	TRBJ1-1	NA	TGTGCCAGCAGGGAAGAGGCGAACACTGAAGCTTTCTTT	CASREEANTEAFF
NA	TRBV9	TRBJ2-1	TRBD2	TGTGCCAGCAGCGTAGCTTCCGCGGGAGGTTGGAATGAGCAGTTCTTC	CASSVASAGGWNEQFF
many	TRBV12-3/TRBV12-4	TRBJ2-1	TRBD2	TGTGCCAGCAGCCCCCGGGTCAGGGTCTTGCGCGGGAGCCATGAGCAGTTCTTC	CASSPRVRVLRGSHEQFF
many	TRBV2	TRBJ2-2	TRBD1	TGTGCCAGCAGTGAATTAAGGACAGGGGGTACCGGGGAGCTGTTTTTT	CASSELRTGGTGELFF
NA	TRBV24-1	TRBJ2-1	TRBD2	TGTGCCACCAGTGATTTAAGCGGGAAATTCAATGAGCAGTTCTTC	CATSDLSGKFNEQFF
many	TRBV19	TRBJ2-1	TRBD2	TGTGCCAGTAGTATAAGGCTAGCGGGAGGCGAGCAGTTCTTC	CASSIRLAGGEQFF
many	TRBV2	TRBJ1-1	NA	TGTGCCAGCAGGACAATATCAGGACTTTTTTCCACTGAAGCTTTCTTT	CASRTISGLFSTEAFF
many	TRBV3-1	TRBJ2-3	TRBD1	TGTGCCAGCAGCCACCAGGGACAGGGTTTAACAGATACGCAGTATTTT	CASSHQGQGLTDTQYF
many	TRBV6-2/TRBV6-3	TRBJ1-2	NA	TGTGCCAGCAGTTCGCTCCCGCGGGACTATGGCTACACCTTC	CASSSLPRDYGYTF
many	TRBV20-1	TRBJ2-5	NA	TGCAGTGCTGAACACCCCTGGTTCCAAGAGACCCAGTACTTC	CSAEHPWFQETQYF